The 2 T cell receptor beta chains below were found in one sample sequenced in a study of beta chain features in type 1 diabetes (dated by TCRdb to the late 2010s). Library preparation employed the immunoSEQ multiplex PCR assay. The entire amount of isolated RNA was reverse transcribed using the High Capacity cDNA Reverse Transcription Kit, so the sequenced TCRB transcripts were expressed ones. Drawn from immuneACCESS, this table holds only the in-frame rearrangements with V and J called that TCRdb kept. Clones are partly lost; checked studies trace under half to an unresolved V gene and leave the rest unexplained. The sample yields more than 300,000 clones; roughly 8% were counted once. The ten largest account for under 0.5% of the sample. The sequenced sample was central memory CD4+ T cells from blood. These receptor sequences come from a woman aged 18-29 years in good health.

This clone was detected a few times. A much larger clone differs by one base, so this may be a read error. The rearrangement joins TRBV6-5 to TRBJ2-7; maybe TRBD1 (5 bases). Germline values: CDR1 MNHEY, CDR2 SVGAGI. The CDR3 covers 12 residues. V gave up 5 bases and J gave up 3 bases, with 8 bases separating them. The CDR3 loop is CASSTDSYEQYF. CDR3 bases: TGTGCCAGCAGTACCGACAGCTACGAGCAGTACTTC.

The chain carries TRBV7-2 and TRBJ2-7; D is uncertain. This CDR3 is 13 amino acids long. Germline CDR1 and CDR2: SGHTA and FQGNSA. The V end lost 6 bases, the J end lost 4 bases, and 13 bases lay between the germline ends. The chain's CDR3 is CASSPGRLYEQYF. The CDR3 DNA reads TGTGCCAGCAGTCCTGGCCGGCTTTACGAGCAGTACTTC.